These 13 T cell receptor beta chains came from one sample sequenced in a study of blood T cell repertoires in COVID-19. Sequenced by immunoSEQ multiplex PCR; TCRdb stores in-frame clones only, minus some. The sample contains about 200,000 clones, about 86% of which appear only once. Sequences were obtained from peripheral blood. The receptor set was obtained from a woman aged 45-65 years with COVID-19, enrolled during active disease.

DNA for the CDR3: TGTGCCAGCAGCCCCCGGGGGGCTCTTGGTGGAAACACCATATATTTT. Protein product: CASSPRGALGGNTIYF. V is TRBV7-8 and J is TRBJ1-3; a possible D gene is TRBD1 (6 bases). The CDR3 contains 16 residues. Germline lookup yields CDR1 SGHVS and CDR2 FQNEAQ. The germline V and J ends were trimmed by 5 bases and 3 bases, with 17 bases remaining between them.

The chain carries TRBV2 and TRBJ2-7; a possible D gene is TRBD1 (5 bases). The CDR3 is made up of 16 amino acids. The germline V and J ends were trimmed by 2 bases and 2 bases, with 16 bases remaining between them. Germline V gives CDR1 SNHLY, CDR2 FYNNEI. This chain's CDR3 is CASSELQTALTYEQYV. The CDR3 DNA reads as TGTGCCAGCAGTGAACTTCAGACAGCCCTTACCTACGAGCAGTACGTC.

V is TRBV12-5 and J is TRBJ1-3, with a possible D match to TRBD1 (5 bases). Germline V lookup: CDR1 LGHNT, CDR2 FRNRAP. The CDR3 has 16 amino acids. Trimming removed 5 bases from V and 7 bases from J, with 21 bases in between. This chain's CDR3 is CASGPPGTGLGNTIYF. CDR3 nucleotide sequence: TGTGCTAGTGGTCCCCCCGGGACTGGTCTTGGGAACACCATATATTTT. The whole variable domain, filled in from reference TRBV12-5 and TRBJ1-3, reads DARVTQTPRHKVTEMGQEVTMRCQPILGHNTVFWYRQTMMQGLELLAYFRNRAPLDDSGMPKDRFSAEMPDATLATLKIQPSEPRDSAVYFCASGPPGTGLGNTIYFGEGSWLTVV.

This clone has a single count. The chain uses TRBV7-2 and TRBJ2-7; 8 nucleotides match TRBD1. The CDR3 consists of 14 residues. Germline V gene data show CDR1 as SGHTA and CDR2 as FQGNSA. Trimming at V came to 3 bases and at J to 6 bases, leaving 7 bases not matched to a gene. CDR3 DNA: TGTGCCAGCAGCTTCGCTGTCAGGGGGCCCGAGCAGTACTTC. This codes for CASSFAVRGPEQYF.

This chain connects TRBV6-5 to TRBJ1-1, with D unresolved. V lost 7 bases and J 1 base, leaving 16 bases between the germline ends. Germline V gives CDR1 MNHEY, CDR2 SVGAGI. The CDR3 consists of 15 residues. CDR3 sequence: CASNPGRIRNTEAFF. The CDR3 region has the DNA TGTGCCAGCAACCCGGGTCGGATAAGGAACACTGAAGCTTTCTTT.

The gene calls are TRBV5-1 and TRBJ1-5, with D possibly being TRBD1 (6 bases). Germline CDR1 is SGHRS and CDR2 is YFSETQ. V lost 4 bases and J lost 4, with 18 bases in between. The CDR3 length is 16 residues. DNA of the CDR3: TGCGCCAGCAGCCCGCAAGGGGGGGTCATTAATCAGCCCCAGCATTTT. This codes for CASSPQGGVINQPQHF.

This clone was detected only once. Other DNA sequences of this sample code for an identical CDR3. The DNA for the CDR3 is TGCGCCAGCTCCCTAACAGGGATCAGTACAGATACGCAGTATTTT. Residues: CASSLTGISTDTQYF. The gene calls are TRBV5-1 and TRBJ2-3; maybe TRBD1 (6 bases). The CDR3 is 15 amino acids. Germline CDR1 SGHRS, CDR2 YFSETQ. Trimming took off 7 bases at V and 3 bases at J, with 18 bases between the two ends.

With regard to this clone: This specimen includes other DNA sequences encoding the same CDR3. V is TRBV7-8 and J is TRBJ2-5; unclear D gene. This CDR3 is built from 12 residues. Germline V gene data show CDR1 as SGHVS and CDR2 as FQNEAQ. The ends were cut back, 5 bases at V and 5 bases at J, with 9 bases in the middle. The CDR3 DNA is TGTGCCAGCAGCCTGTCCCGGGAGACCCAGTACTTC. Residues: CASSLSRETQYF.

The V call is TRBV5-8, the J call TRBJ1-6; 10 nucleotides align to TRBD1. V lost 10 bases, J lost 9 bases, and 7 bases stayed unmatched. Germline CDR1 and CDR2: SGHTS and YDEGEE. This CDR3 region has 13 residues. The CDR3 nucleotides are TGTGCCTCCCGGGACAGGGGAACTTCACCCCTCCACTTT. Translated: CASRDRGTSPLHF.

Here the CDR3 DNA reads TGTGCCATCAGTTCCCTAAACTATGGCTACACCTTC. Protein product: CAISSLNYGYTF. J is TRBJ1-2 and V is TRBV10-3; D is uncertain. Germline values: CDR1 ENHRY, CDR2 SYGVKD. The CDR3 totals 12 residues. V was cut by 5 bases and J by 2 bases, with 6 bases left in between.

The chain employs TRBV6-5 and TRBJ2-4; D is perhaps TRBD2 (5 bases). Trimming shortened V by 4 bases and J by 0 bases, and 10 bases separated the two germline ends. This CDR3 region has 15 residues. CDR1 and CDR2 (germline): MNHEY, SVGAGI. The CDR3 sequence: CASSSPGIAKNIQYF. The CDR3 nucleotides read TGTGCCAGCAGTTCCCCGGGGATAGCCAAAAACATTCAGTACTTC.

This chain joins TRBV14 and TRBJ1-2, with a weak D call TRBD1 (6 bases). The germline gives CDR1 SGHDN, CDR2 FVKESK. This CDR3 is built from 16 residues. V was pared by 3 bases and J by 4 bases, with 18 bases between. CDR3 nucleotide sequence: TGTGCCAGCAGCCAGGGAAACGACAGGCCCTTCTATGGCTACACCTTC. This translates into CASSQGNDRPFYGYTF.

This chain joins TRBV10-2 and TRBJ2-1, with D tentatively TRBD2 (5 bases). This CDR3 contains 13 residues. Trimming took 4 bases from V and 4 from J, leaving 8 bases between them. Germline CDR1 is WSHSY and CDR2 is SAAADI. The CDR3 DNA sequence: TGCGCCAGCAGTGTCGGACTTTACAATGAGCAGTTCTTC. Its protein is CASSVGLYNEQFF.